This entry features one T cell receptor beta chain sequence. What it recognizes is unknown. These data are taken from a study of PD-1 blockade in classical Hodgkin lymphoma. Whole-study findings and limits: What caused the repertoire differences, perhaps disease activity or prior therapy, remains undefined. Healthy donors were reported to have higher baseline TCR diversity than newly diagnosed patients.

Sequenced by immunoSEQ multiplex PCR; TCRdb stores in-frame clones only, minus some. The sample includes 14,000 to 15,000 clones, 91% of them seen just once. The CDR3 is made up of 12 amino acids. Germline trimming cut 7 bases from V and 5 bases from J; bases unmatched to any gene: 4. CDR1 and CDR2 from the germline V gene are MNHNY and SVGAGI (reference sequence). This sample's time point: newly diagnosed, previously untreated cHL patient sample. The CD8+ T cells came from thawed PBMCs through magnetic negative selection. Comparison used PBMCs from newly diagnosed, untreated classical Hodgkin lymphoma.

The rearrangement links TRBV6-6 to TRBJ1-1, with 7 bases aligning to TRBD1. Sequenced: CD8+ T cells from blood. The TCR originated in a human donor with classical Hodgkin lymphoma. CDR3: CASNQGGTEAFF. CDR3 DNA: TGTGCCAGCAATCAGGGGGGGACTGAAGCTTTCTTT.